One sample yielded the 5 T cell receptor beta chains listed below, sequenced in a study of beta chain features in type 1 diabetes (dated by TCRdb to 2017 to 2018). What the work shows at the level of the full study, not this receptor alone: Type 1 diabetes patients showed a moderate but significant shortening of TCRB CDR3 length in all four CD4+ subsets.

Libraries were built with the immunoSEQ multiplex PCR assay. All of the isolated RNA was reverse transcribed with the High Capacity cDNA Reverse Transcription Kit, so expressed TCRB transcripts were sequenced. Here the immuneACCESS table is served through TCRdb, limited to in-frame sequences with V and J called. Missing clones are a known gap in these copies; in checked studies unresolved V genes cover under half, and the rest lacks a known reason. The sample contains approximately 250,000 clones, 24% of them found a single time. The top ten hold 0.012% of the sample. These TCRs are of unknown antigen specificity. Sequencing used naive CD4+ T cells from blood. This specimen's cell subset or site label, per the study, means: true naive CD4+ T cells. Receptors were obtained from a woman aged 25 to 39 with type 1 diabetes.

This clone was seen only a few times. V and J are TRBV7-2 and TRBJ2-3, with 13 bases that match TRBD2. This CDR3 is built from 16 residues. J was trimmed by 4 bases and V by 5 bases; bases with no gene match: 6. Per germline, CDR1 SGHTA and CDR2 FQGNSA. This CDR3 is CASSPPGLAGSDTQYF. The CDR3 coding sequence is TGTGCCAGCAGCCCGCCGGGACTAGCGGGGTCAGATACGCAGTATTTT.

The J gene is TRBJ2-3, the V gene TRBV6-5; TRBD2 aligns across 7 bases. The CDR3 is 15 amino acids. Germline assignment: CDR1 MNHEY and CDR2 SVGAGI. Unmatched junction bases numbered 9, after V lost 5 bases and J lost 4 bases. CDR3 nucleotides: TGTGCCAGCAGTCCAATCAGCGGGAACCCAGATACGCAGTATTTT. Protein sequence: CASSPISGNPDTQYF.

This clone was seen more than once but under ten times. The CDR3 region is CASSHDQETQYF. DNA for the CDR3: TGTGCCAGCAGCCACGACCAAGAGACCCAGTACTTC. The chain couples TRBV14 to TRBJ2-5, with D hard to call. Per germline, CDR1 SGHDN and CDR2 FVKESK. The CDR3 sequence is 12 residues long. The V and J ends lost 3 bases and 0 bases respectively, with 2 bases between them.

This chain uses TRBV6-5 with TRBJ1-2, with D perhaps matching TRBD1 (6 bases). The CDR3 spans 15 residues. From germline, CDR1 is MNHEY and CDR2 SVGAGI. V was cut by 3 bases and J by 7 bases, with 18 bases left in between. The CDR3 DNA sequence: TGTGCCAGCAGTTATAGAGCTATTGGGGGCGGTGGCTACACCTTC. Its protein product is CASSYRAIGGGGYTF.

The chain is built from TRBV29-1 and TRBJ2-7; D not resolved. The germline CDR1 and CDR2 sequences are SQVTM and ANQGSEA. The CDR3 contains 15 residues. Trimming cost V 4 bases and J 0 bases, with 16 bases left between them. CDR3 in DNA: TGCAGCGTTGTAGGCTTCATGCGGAGCTCCTACGAGCAGTACTTC. This translates into CSVVGFMRSSYEQYF.